This T cell receptor (beta chain) is from a study of human T cells and chemical hapten exposure. The overall study: On roughly 2 cm by roughly 2 cm of upper inner arm skin, sensitization was performed with 2% DPC. Alopecia universalis, totalis or areata was present in patients who were mostly female.

This clonotype was counted between two and nine times. Its target is not known. A single record per CDR3 protein comes from TCRdb applying MiXCR to the RACE reads. The sample holds 270,000 or so distinct CDR3 sequences, roughly 7.7% seen once. The CDR3 covers 15 residues. V was clipped by 6 bases and J by 3 bases; unmatched bases: 7. Germline V CDR1 and CDR2: KGHSH, LQKENI. Findings and limits, study-wide: Controls had significantly fewer large CDR3 similarity clusters than were formed by expanded TCRs.

The time point here: pre-sensitization, week 0. Indicated treatment: therapeutic diphenylcyclopropenone sensitization with weekly scalp DPC. Source: whole blood, taken in connection with sensitization to the hapten diphenylcyclopropenone (DPC). The gene calls are TRBV18 and TRBJ1-5; TRBD1 matches at 8 bases. The TCR comes from a man younger than 35 with alopecia areata. Some clones in this sample may be carry-over from other donors' samples. In DNA, the CDR3 is TGTGCCAGCTCCCCCACGACAGGGGACAATCAGCCCCAGCATTTT. Protein sequence: CASSPTTGDNQPQHF.